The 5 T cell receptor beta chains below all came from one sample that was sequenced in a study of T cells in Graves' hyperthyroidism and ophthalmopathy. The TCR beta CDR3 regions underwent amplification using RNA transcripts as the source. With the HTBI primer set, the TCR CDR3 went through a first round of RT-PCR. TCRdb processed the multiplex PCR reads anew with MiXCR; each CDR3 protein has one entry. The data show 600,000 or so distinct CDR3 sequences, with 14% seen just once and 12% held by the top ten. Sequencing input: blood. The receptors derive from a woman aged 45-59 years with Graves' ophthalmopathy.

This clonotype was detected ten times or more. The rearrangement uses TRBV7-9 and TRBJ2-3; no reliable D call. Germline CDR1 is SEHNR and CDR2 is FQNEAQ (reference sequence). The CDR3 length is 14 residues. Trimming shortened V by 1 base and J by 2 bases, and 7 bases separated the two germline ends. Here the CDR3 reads CASSLDLTTDTQYF. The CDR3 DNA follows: TGTGCCAGCAGCTTAGACCTAACCACAGATACGCAGTATTTT.

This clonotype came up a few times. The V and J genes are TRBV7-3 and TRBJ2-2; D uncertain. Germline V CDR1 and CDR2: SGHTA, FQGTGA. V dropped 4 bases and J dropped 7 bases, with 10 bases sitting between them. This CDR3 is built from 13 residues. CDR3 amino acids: CASSSQVGGELFF. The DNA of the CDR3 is TGTGCCAGCAGCTCCCAGGTTGGCGGGGAGCTGTTTTTT.

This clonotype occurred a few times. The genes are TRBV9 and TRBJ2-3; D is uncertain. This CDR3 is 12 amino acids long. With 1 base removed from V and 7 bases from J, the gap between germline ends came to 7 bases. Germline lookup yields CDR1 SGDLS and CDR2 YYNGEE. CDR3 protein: CASSVTGYTQYF. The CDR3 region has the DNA TGTGCCAGCAGCGTAACCGGCTATACGCAGTATTTT.

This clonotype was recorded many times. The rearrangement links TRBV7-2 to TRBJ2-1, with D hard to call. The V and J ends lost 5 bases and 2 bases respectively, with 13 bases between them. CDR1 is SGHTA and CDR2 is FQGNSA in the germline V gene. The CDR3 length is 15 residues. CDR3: CASSPSIGTYNEQFF. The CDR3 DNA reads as TGTGCCAGCAGCCCATCCATTGGCACCTACAATGAGCAGTTCTTC.

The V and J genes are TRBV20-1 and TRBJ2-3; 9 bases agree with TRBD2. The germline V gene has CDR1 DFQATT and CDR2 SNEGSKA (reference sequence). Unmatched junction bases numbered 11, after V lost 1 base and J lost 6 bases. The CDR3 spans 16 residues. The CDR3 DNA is TGCAGTGCTAGAGTTAGTCGGTTAGCGGGAGAGGATACGCAGTATTTT. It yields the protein CSARVSRLAGEDTQYF.